The sequence of this T cell receptor (beta chain) was determined in a study of blood T cell repertoires in COVID-19. For the study at large: From the United States, Italy and Spain came samples of acute and convalescent COVID-19. In each case, the material was cDNA or gDNA derived from T cells, B-cell-depleted T cells, or PBMCs.

This CDR3 has 13 residues. Germline CDR1 SEHNR, CDR2 FQNEAQ (reference sequence). With V trimmed by 8 bases and J by 5 bases, 5 bases remained unmatched. In the authors' methods: Estimated nucleated cell counts came from reference gene primer amplification. Using immunoSEQ multiplex PCR, the repertoire was profiled, and TCRdb retains in-frame clones only, with some absent. V, J and clone size are taken as reported in that table, and D and trimming were inferred from the DNA itself. The data contain about 83,000 clones, roughly 88% of them singletons. In its sample, this clone was seen a few times. The sequencing sample was made of peripheral blood. The receptor comes from a man aged 45-65 years with active COVID-19. This sequence joins TRBV7-9 and TRBJ1-2; 10 bases match TRBD1. CDR3 region: CASRDRGRYGYTF. CDR3 nucleotides: TGTGCCAGCCGGGACAGGGGAAGGTATGGCTACACCTTC.